Listed here are 29 T cell receptor beta chains from one sample, sequenced in a study of T cell responses to AZD1222 COVID-19 vaccine. Method: immunoSEQ multiplex PCR; TCRdb's copy keeps in-frame clones and lacks some. This sample yields about 130,000 clones, of which more than 80% are seen a single time; 3.5% to 5% belongs to the top ten. The sample was peripheral blood, taken on day 0 of AZD1222 vaccination. Receptor source: an adult in good health.

This sequence joins TRBV9 and TRBJ2-5; D remains ambiguous. This CDR3 is 13 amino acids long. Per the germline V gene, CDR1 is SGDLS and CDR2 is YYNGEE. V shed 2 bases and J shed 2 bases, with 7 bases lying between them. The CDR3 bases are TGTGCCAGCAGCGTGGCCGGGCAAGAGACCCAGTACTTC. This translates into CASSVAGQETQYF.

V usage is TRBV7-9 and J usage is TRBJ2-5; TRBD1 is a possible D gene (5 bases). Trimming removed 5 bases at V and 5 bases at J, with 18 bases between. This CDR3 is built from 15 residues. In germline, CDR1 is SEHNR, CDR2 FQNEAQ (reference sequence). CDR3 nucleotide sequence: TGTGCCAGCAGCCCGACAGATCTCACCGGGGAGACCCAGTACTTC. Its protein is CASSPTDLTGETQYF.

In its sample, this clone was seen once. This CDR3 reads CASNTGGGYGYTF. The CDR3 DNA is TGTGCCAGCAATACAGGGGGCGGCTATGGCTACACCTTC. This chain uses TRBV6-5 with TRBJ1-2; TRBD1 matches at 9 bases. The germline V gene encodes CDR1 MNHEY and CDR2 SVGAGI. The CDR3 loop spans 13 amino acids. V was clipped by 7 bases and J by 4 bases; unmatched bases: 4.

This clone was observed a single time. The V gene is TRBV5-1, the J gene TRBJ1-3; D call uncertain. The V gene's germline CDR1 is SGHRS and CDR2 YFSETQ. V was pared by 3 bases and J by 4 bases, with 8 bases between. This CDR3 contains 13 residues. CDR3: CASSSNPGNTIYF. The DNA of the CDR3 is TGCGCCAGCAGCTCCAACCCGGGAAACACCATATATTTT.

The CDR3 loop reads CANRRLAGGSLTYEQYF. In nucleotides, the CDR3 is TGTGCCAACAGGAGACTAGCGGGAGGGAGTTTGACCTACGAGCAGTACTTC. The chain recombines TRBV2 with TRBJ2-7; 14 bases align to TRBD2. The germline CDR1 and CDR2 sequences are SNHLY and FYNNEI. This CDR3 has 17 residues. V shed 10 bases, J shed 2 bases, and the junction held 13 bases outside the gene matches.

This clone was seen a handful of times. This chain uses TRBV12-3 or TRBV12-4 with TRBJ2-3; D gene unclear. The CDR3 covers 13 residues. The V end lost 3 bases, the J end lost 4 bases, and 8 bases lay between the germline ends. The CDR3 DNA reads TGTGCCAGCAGTTTGAGTGTACCAGATACGCAGTATTTT. Protein sequence: CASSLSVPDTQYF.

The chain links TRBV5-6 to TRBJ1-5; the match to TRBD1 covers 8 bases. The V gene's germline CDR1 is SGHDT and CDR2 YYEEEE. Trimming cost V 4 bases and J 1 base; bases outside gene matches: 10. The CDR3 has 17 amino acids. CDR3 region: CASSDTQGAKSNQPQHF. CDR3 sequence (DNA): TGTGCCAGCAGCGATACTCAGGGGGCTAAGAGCAATCAGCCCCAGCATTTT.

This rearrangement joins TRBV11-3 to TRBJ2-5, with 7 bases fitting TRBD2. The CDR3 length is 17 residues. V lost 0 bases to trimming and J lost 5 bases; unmatched junction nucleotides: 12. Germline V gene data show CDR1 as SGHNT and CDR2 as YENEEA. In nucleotides, the CDR3 is TGTGCCAGCAGCTTAGAGGTGTGGGGGGGACCCATGGAGACCCAGTACTTC. As protein: CASSLEVWGGPMETQYF.

This chain connects TRBV5-4 to TRBJ1-2, with D possibly being TRBD1 (6 bases). Trimming took 6 bases from V and 4 from J, leaving 13 bases between them. The CDR3 has 13 amino acids. Germline CDR1 SGHNT, CDR2 YYREEE (reference sequence). The CDR3 DNA is TGTGCCAGCAACCTACAGGGCGTCTATGGCTACACCTTC. Translated, it gives CASNLQGVYGYTF.

The chain has TRBV7-3 and TRBJ2-3; D remains ambiguous. The CDR3 extends over 16 amino acids. In germline, CDR1 is SGHTA, CDR2 FQGTGA. V was trimmed by 2 bases and J by 0 bases, leaving 12 bases between them. In DNA, the CDR3 is TGTGCCAGCAGCTTAGGGCGGACGAGCAGCACAGATACGCAGTATTTT. Translation: CASSLGRTSSTDTQYF.

This sequence joins TRBV5-4 and TRBJ2-3; 9 bases align to TRBD1. Germline assignment: CDR1 SGHNT and CDR2 YYREEE (reference sequence). This CDR3 region has 14 residues. J gave up 6 bases and V 9 bases, and 11 bases lay outside the gene matches. Here the CDR3 reads CATKPTGGSDTQYF. The CDR3 DNA reads TGTGCCACAAAACCGACAGGGGGTTCGGATACGCAGTATTTT.

The V and J genes are TRBV28 and TRBJ1-2; possible D gene TRBD1, 5 bases. V lost 8 bases and J 1 base, leaving 17 bases between the germline ends. CDR3 size: 15 residues. Germline CDR1 and CDR2: MDHEN and SYDVKM. CDR3 protein: CASHSHGGNNYGYTF. In DNA form, the CDR3 reads TGTGCCAGCCATAGTCATGGGGGGAATAACTATGGCTACACCTTC.

This chain links TRBV24-1 with TRBJ2-2, with TRBD2 matching over 7 bases. The CDR3 covers 15 residues. CDR1 KGHDR and CDR2 SFDVKD come from the germline V gene. Trimming cost V 9 bases and J 3 bases; bases outside gene matches: 9. The CDR3 sequence: CATRKGSGDTGELFF. For the CDR3, the DNA is TGTGCCACCCGGAAAGGAAGCGGGGACACCGGGGAGCTGTTTTTT.

The chain couples TRBV2 to TRBJ1-2; D unresolved. V was clipped by 2 bases and J by 8 bases, with 15 bases between them. The CDR3 contains 14 residues. CDR1 and CDR2 (germline): SNHLY, FYNNEI. DNA for the CDR3: TGTGCCAGCAGTGAACGGATGGAATTGGACGGCTACACCTTC. It yields the protein CASSERMELDGYTF.

A single count supports this clone. The chain links TRBV19 to TRBJ1-2, with no clear D. Germline values: CDR1 LNHDA, CDR2 SQIVND (reference sequence). This CDR3 has 13 residues. Trimming shortened V by 0 bases and J by 7 bases, and 9 bases separated the two germline ends. The CDR3 region is CASSIDLSAGYTF. The CDR3, as DNA: TGTGCCAGTAGTATAGATCTGTCGGCTGGCTACACCTTC.

This clone was seen once. The J gene is TRBJ1-2, the V gene TRBV30; 8 bases are a match to TRBD1. J was trimmed by 4 bases and V by 3 bases; bases with no gene match: 4. Germline V lookup: CDR1 GTSNPN, CDR2 SVGIG (reference sequence). The CDR3 is 13 residues long. CDR3 in DNA: TGTGCCTGGAGGGAACAGGGGGTCTATGGCTACACCTTC. This gives the protein CAWREQGVYGYTF.

The chain links TRBV19 to TRBJ1-5, with D uncertain. With 6 bases removed from V and 2 bases from J, the gap between germline ends came to 20 bases. The CDR3 extends over 17 amino acids. Germline V gene lookup returns CDR1 LNHDA and CDR2 SQIVND (reference sequence). CDR3 loop: CASRAGVGYIGNQPQHF. As DNA, the CDR3 is TGTGCCAGTAGGGCCGGGGTAGGTTATATTGGCAATCAGCCCCAGCATTTT.

The chain joins TRBV27 to TRBJ1-5, with a possible D match to TRBD1 (6 bases). Germline CDR1 reads MNHEY; CDR2 reads SMNVEV (reference sequence). Between the trimmed V and J ends, which lost 7 bases and 0 bases, there was a span of 13 bases. The CDR3 runs to 15 residues. The CDR3 DNA reads as TGTGCCAGCAAATCAGGGGACTATAGCAATCAGCCCCAGCATTTT. Amino acid sequence: CASKSGDYSNQPQHF.

This clone has just one count. This chain links TRBV6-2 or TRBV6-3 with TRBJ2-5; TRBD1 agrees at 10 bases. J gave up 4 bases and V 6 bases, and 5 bases lay outside the gene matches. From germline, CDR1 is MNHEY and CDR2 SVGEGT. The CDR3 has 14 amino acids. CDR3 in amino acids: CASSSGTGVETQYF. The CDR3 DNA reads TGTGCCAGCAGCTCCGGGACAGGGGTAGAGACCCAGTACTTC.

This clone came up once. The V call is TRBV6-2 or TRBV6-3, the J call TRBJ2-5; D unclear. V was trimmed by 1 base and J by 5 bases, leaving 11 bases between them. The CDR3 contains 14 residues. Germline V CDR1 and CDR2: MNHEY, SVGEGT. The CDR3 DNA reads TGTGCCAGCAGTTACTTAAGGATGGGGGAGACCCAGTACTTC. Its protein product is CASSYLRMGETQYF.

The chain combines TRBV12-3 or TRBV12-4 with TRBJ1-2; a weak D match, TRBD1 (5 bases). The V gene lost 6 bases and the J gene lost 4 bases, with 12 bases spanning the gap. This CDR3 contains 13 residues. This chain's CDR3 is CASRPGPIYGYTF. The DNA of the CDR3 is TGTGCCAGCAGGCCGGGACCTATCTATGGCTACACCTTC.

The chain couples TRBV6-5 to TRBJ2-5, with D maybe TRBD2 (6 bases). CDR3 length equals 14 residues. The V gene's germline CDR1 is MNHEY and CDR2 SVGAGI. V shed 8 bases and J shed 1 base, with 14 bases lying between them. The CDR3 nucleotides are TGTGCCAGCCACGGACTATTCTCCCAAGAGACCCAGTACTTC. As protein: CASHGLFSQETQYF.

V gene TRBV5-1 combines with J gene TRBJ1-1; weak D call: TRBD1 (5 bases). From germline, CDR1 is SGHRS and CDR2 YFSETQ. The V end lost 5 bases, the J end lost 3 bases, and 11 bases lay between the germline ends. This CDR3 is built from 13 residues. CDR3 amino acids: CASRKRDDTEAFF. CDR3 nucleotides: TGCGCCAGCAGAAAACGGGACGACACTGAAGCTTTCTTT.

This clone was seen a handful of times. This chain links TRBV5-6 with TRBJ1-5; D may be TRBD1 (5 bases). This CDR3 comprises 14 residues. Germline loops: CDR1 SGHDT, CDR2 YYEEEE. V shed 4 bases and J shed 4 bases, with 12 bases lying between them. DNA for the CDR3: TGTGCCAGCAGCCGACACCAGGGTAATCAGCCCCAGCATTTT. This translates into CASSRHQGNQPQHF. The whole variable domain, filled in from reference TRBV5-6 and TRBJ1-5, reads DAGVTQSPTHLIKTRGQQVTLRCSPKSGHDTVSWYQQALGQGPQFIFQYYEEEERQRGNFPDRFSGHQFPNYSSELNVNALLLGDSALYLCASSRHQGNQPQHFGDGTRLSIL.

The chain combines TRBV11-2 with TRBJ2-2; D is uncertain. The CDR3 loop spans 12 amino acids. V dropped 5 bases and J dropped 4 bases, with 5 bases sitting between them. Germline V lookup: CDR1 SGHAT, CDR2 FQNNGV. CDR3 DNA: TGTGCCAGCAGCAGGTCCACCGGGGAGCTGTTTTTT. Amino acid sequence: CASSRSTGELFF. Complete variable domain (other parts from reference TRBV11-2 and TRBJ2-2): EAGVAQSPRYKIIEKRQSVAFWCNPISGHATLYWYQQILGQGPKLLIQFQNNGVVDDSQLPKDRFSAERLKGVDSTLKIQPAKLEDSAVYLCASSRSTGELFFGEGSRLTVL.

The chain combines TRBV5-1 with TRBJ1-1; D is possibly TRBD1 (6 bases). Trimming pared 4 bases from V and 0 bases from J, leaving 7 bases between. From germline, CDR1 is SGHRS and CDR2 YFSETQ. This CDR3 region has 13 residues. CDR3 DNA: TGCGCCAGCAGCAACAGGGTGAACACTGAAGCTTTCTTT. Protein sequence: CASSNRVNTEAFF.

The genes are TRBV4-1 and TRBJ1-5; maybe TRBD1 (6 bases). CDR1 is MGHRA and CDR2 is YSYEKL in the germline V gene. Trimming took 3 bases from V and 3 from J, leaving 15 bases between them. CDR3 length: 16 residues. The CDR3 is CASSQALQGYNQPQHF. CDR3 nucleotides: TGCGCCAGCAGCCAGGCGCTACAGGGATACAATCAGCCCCAGCATTTT.

The V call is TRBV20-1, the J call TRBJ2-3; TRBD2 matches at 8 bases. Germline assignment: CDR1 DFQATT and CDR2 SNEGSKA (reference sequence). Germline trimming cut 3 bases from V and 6 bases from J; bases unmatched to any gene: 5. This CDR3 has 13 residues. CDR3 bases: TGCAGTGCTAGTAGCGCGGGGGGCGATACGCAGTATTTT. This sequence encodes CSASSAGGDTQYF.

The V gene is TRBV28, the J gene TRBJ1-4; maybe TRBD1 (6 bases). Germline CDR1 MDHEN, CDR2 SYDVKM. The V end lost 3 bases, the J end lost 10 bases, and 18 bases lay between the germline ends. The CDR3 has 15 amino acids. Here the CDR3 DNA reads TGTGCCAGCAGTTTCCTTAGTGAGGGGGGGTTAAAACTGTTTTTT. Its protein is CASSFLSEGGLKLFF. Based on the CDR3 plus reference TRBV28 and TRBJ1-4, the full variable domain is DVKVTQSSRYLVKRTGEKVFLECVQDMDHENMFWYRQDPGLGLRLIYFSYDVKMKEKGDIPEGYSVSREKKERFSLILESASTNQTSMYLCASSFLSEGGLKLFFGSGTQLSVL.